This TCR beta chain was sequenced for a study of T cell responses to AZD1222 COVID-19 vaccine. General study results and limits: Rises in breadth and depth of Spike-specific TCRs came after two AZD1222 doses. Clonal diversity may have been underestimated, and the donors were mostly white British, with more females than males.

About this clone: Its target is unknown.

This CDR3 is built from 17 residues. V was clipped by 0 bases and J by 0 bases, with 14 bases between them. Germline CDR1 and CDR2: PRHDT and FYEKMQ (reference sequence). Only in-frame clones appear in the TCRdb table, and some are missing; sequencing was by immunoSEQ multiplex PCR. The table shows approximately 110,000 clones, with 92% occurring only once. The source material was peripheral blood, sampled 28 days after the second AZD1222 dose. The sequence was collected from an adult who received the AZD1222 COVID-19 vaccine. V gene TRBV13 combines with J gene TRBJ2-5, with D perhaps assigned TRBD1 or TRBD2 (6 bases each). The CDR3, as DNA: TGTGCCAGCAGCTTAGGCCTAGGGGGGCAGAACCAAGAGACCCAGTACTTC. Translated: CASSLGLGGQNQETQYF. The whole variable domain, remainder taken from reference TRBV13 and TRBJ2-5, is AAGVIQSPRHLIKEKRETATLKCYPIPRHDTVYWYQQGPGQDPQFLISFYEKMQSDKGSIPDRFSAQQFSDYHSELNMSSLELGDSALYFCASSLGLGGQNQETQYFGPGTRLLVL.